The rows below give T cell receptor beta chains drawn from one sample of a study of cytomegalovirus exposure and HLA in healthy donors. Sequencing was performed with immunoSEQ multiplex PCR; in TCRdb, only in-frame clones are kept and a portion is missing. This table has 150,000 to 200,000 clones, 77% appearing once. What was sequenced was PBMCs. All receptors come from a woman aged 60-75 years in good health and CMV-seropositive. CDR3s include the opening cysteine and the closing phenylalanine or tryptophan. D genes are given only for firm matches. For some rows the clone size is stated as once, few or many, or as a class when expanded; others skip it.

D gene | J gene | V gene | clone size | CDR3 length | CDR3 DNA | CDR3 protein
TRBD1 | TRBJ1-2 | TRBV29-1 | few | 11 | TGCAGCGTTCGACAGGGAAATGGCTACACCTTC | CSVRQGNGYTF
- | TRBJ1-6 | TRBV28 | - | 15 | TGTGCCGCACAAGGTGCGGGAGGCTATAATTCACCCCTCCACTTT | CAAQGAGGYNSPLHF
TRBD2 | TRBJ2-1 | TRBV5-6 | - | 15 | TGTGCCAGCAGTCATCTAGCGGGAGGTTTCAATGAGCAGTTCTTC | CASSHLAGGFNEQFF
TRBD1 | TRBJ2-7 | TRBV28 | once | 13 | TGTGCCAGCCTGGGACAGGGGAACTACGAGCAGTACTTC | CASLGQGNYEQYF
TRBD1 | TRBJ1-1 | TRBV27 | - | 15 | TGTGCCAGCAGTTTAAAAAGCCCCGACAGGGGTGTTGCTTTCTTT | CASSLKSPDRGVAFF
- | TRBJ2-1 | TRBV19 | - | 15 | TGTGCCAGTAGTATTGGGAGGTCCCCTTTCAATGAGCAGTTCTTC | CASSIGRSPFNEQFF
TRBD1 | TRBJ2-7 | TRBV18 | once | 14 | TGTGCCAGCTCACCATTCAATGGACAGGGAGAGCAGTACTTC | CASSPFNGQGEQYF
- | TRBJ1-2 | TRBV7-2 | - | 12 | TGTGCCAGCAGCTTCAACAGGGACGGCTACACCTTC | CASSFNRDGYTF
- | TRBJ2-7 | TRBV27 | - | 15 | TGTGCCAGCAGTTTATCTCGGGGGTTGTCCTACGAGCAGTACTTC | CASSLSRGLSYEQYF
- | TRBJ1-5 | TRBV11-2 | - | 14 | TGTGCCAGCAGCTTCGCAGGGAGCAATCAGCCCCAGCATTTT | CASSFAGSNQPQHF
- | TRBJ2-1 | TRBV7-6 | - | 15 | TGTGCCAGCAGCCTCGGGACTGGTGTAGGCAATGAGCAGTTCTTC | CASSLGTGVGNEQFF
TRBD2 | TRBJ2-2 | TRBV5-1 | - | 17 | TGCGCCAGCAGCCTGGCCGGGGGGGTTTCGGACACCGGGGAGCTGTTTTTT | CASSLAGGVSDTGELFF
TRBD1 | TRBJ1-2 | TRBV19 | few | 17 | TGTGCCAGCATCCCTCGGGTTTCAGGGGGCTTAGGCTATGGCTACACCTTC | CASIPRVSGGLGYGYTF
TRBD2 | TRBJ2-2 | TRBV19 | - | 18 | TGTGCCAGTAGTACCCGCCCCCCTAGCGGGACTAACACCGGGGAGCTGTTTTTT | CASSTRPPSGTNTGELFF
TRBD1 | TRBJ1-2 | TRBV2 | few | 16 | TGTGCCAGCAGTACCGGGACAGGGATCTCTAACTATGGCTACACCTTC | CASSTGTGISNYGYTF
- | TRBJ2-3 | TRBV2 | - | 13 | TGTGCCAGCAGTGGGTGGGCTGGGGATACGCAGTATTTT | CASSGWAGDTQYF
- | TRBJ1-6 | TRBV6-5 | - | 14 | TGTGCCAGCAGTTACTCGAGACTAGGGTCACCCCTCCACTTT | CASSYSRLGSPLHF
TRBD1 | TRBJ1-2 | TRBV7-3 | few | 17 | TGTGCCAGCAGCTTATATGGGACAGGGGGAAGTACGGACGGCTACACCTTC | CASSLYGTGGSTDGYTF
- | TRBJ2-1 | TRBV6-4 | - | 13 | TGTGCCAGCAGCACAGACTCCTACAATGAGCAGTTCTTC | CASSTDSYNEQFF
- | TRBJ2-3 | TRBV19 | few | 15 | TGTGCCAGTACCCTGGACAGCTCATTCACAGATACGCAGTATTTT | CASTLDSSFTDTQYF
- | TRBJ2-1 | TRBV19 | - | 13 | TGTGCCAGTTGTGGAGGATCCTACAATGAGCAGTTCTTC | CASCGGSYNEQFF
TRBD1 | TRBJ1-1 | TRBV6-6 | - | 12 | TGTGCCAGCAGTTTGGACAGGACTGAAGCTTTCTTT | CASSLDRTEAFF
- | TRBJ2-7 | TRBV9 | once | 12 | TGTGCCAGCAGTCAGGGCTCCTACGAGCAGTACTTC | CASSQGSYEQYF
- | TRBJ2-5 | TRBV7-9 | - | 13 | TGTGCCAGCAGTTACGGAGGCGGGGAGACCCAGTACTTC | CASSYGGGETQYF
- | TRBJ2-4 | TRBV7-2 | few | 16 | TGTGCCAGCAGCCTACACAGGGTGGGAGCCAAAAACATTCAGTACTTC | CASSLHRVGAKNIQYF
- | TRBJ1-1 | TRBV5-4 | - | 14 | TGTGCCAGCAGCTCACCGACAGGGAACACTGAAGCTTTCTTT | CASSSPTGNTEAFF
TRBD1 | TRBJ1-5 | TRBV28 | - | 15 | TGTGCCAGCAGCCCGACCCTTACAGGGGTTCAGCCCCAGCATTTT | CASSPTLTGVQPQHF
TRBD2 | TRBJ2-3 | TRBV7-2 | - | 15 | TGTGCCAGCAGCTTCCAACTAGCGAGTACAGATACGCAGTATTTT | CASSFQLASTDTQYF
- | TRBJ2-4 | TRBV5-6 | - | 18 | TGTGCCAGCAGCTTGGCCCCCGGGAAAGGGAAGAGCAAAAACAGTCAGTACTTC | CASSLAPGKGKSKNSQYF
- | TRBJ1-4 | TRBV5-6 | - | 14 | TGTGCCAGCAGCTTGGACAGGGTGGAGGAAAAACTGTTTTTT | CASSLDRVEEKLFF
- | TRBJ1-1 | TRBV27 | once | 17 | TGTGCCAGCAGTTACCTAACGGGTGATCCTCGCTTATTGAAAGCTTTCTTT | CASSYLTGDPRLLKAFF
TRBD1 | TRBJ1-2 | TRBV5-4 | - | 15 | TGTGCCAGCAGCTTGGGACAGGGACAGAACTATGGCTACACCTTC | CASSLGQGQNYGYTF
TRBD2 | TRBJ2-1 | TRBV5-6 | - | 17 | TGTGCCAGCAGCTTGCCCGGGACTAGCGGGGCGAAGGATGAGCAGTTCTTC | CASSLPGTSGAKDEQFF
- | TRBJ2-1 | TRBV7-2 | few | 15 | TGTGCCAGCAGCCAGCAGGACTACTCCTACAATGAGCAGTTCTTC | CASSQQDYSYNEQFF
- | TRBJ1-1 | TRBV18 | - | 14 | TGTGCCAGCTCGGCCCCCAGCGCGAACACTGAAGCTTTCTTT | CASSAPSANTEAFF
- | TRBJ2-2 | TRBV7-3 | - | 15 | TGTGCCAGCAGCTCAACGTTATCGAACACCGGGGAGCTGTTTTTT | CASSSTLSNTGELFF
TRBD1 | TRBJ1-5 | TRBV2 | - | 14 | TGTGCCAGCAGGAACAGGGGTAGCAATCAGCCCCAGCATTTT | CASRNRGSNQPQHF